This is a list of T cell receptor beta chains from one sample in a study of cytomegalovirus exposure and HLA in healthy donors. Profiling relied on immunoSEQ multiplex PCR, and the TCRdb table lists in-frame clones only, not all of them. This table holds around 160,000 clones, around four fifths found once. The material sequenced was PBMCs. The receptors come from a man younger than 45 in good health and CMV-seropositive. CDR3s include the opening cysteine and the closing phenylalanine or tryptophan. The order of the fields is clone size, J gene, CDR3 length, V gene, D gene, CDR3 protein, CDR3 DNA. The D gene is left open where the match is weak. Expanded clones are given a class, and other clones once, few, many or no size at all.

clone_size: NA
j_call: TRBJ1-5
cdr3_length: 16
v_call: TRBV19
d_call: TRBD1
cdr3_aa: CASSLSTGGGNQPQHF
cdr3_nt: TGTGCCAGTAGTCTTTCGACAGGGGGAGGTAATCAGCCCCAGCATTTT

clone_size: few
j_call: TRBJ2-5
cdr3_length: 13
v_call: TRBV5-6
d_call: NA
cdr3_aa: CASSLGRGGTQYF
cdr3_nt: TGTGCCAGCAGCTTGGGTAGGGGGGGGACCCAGTACTTC

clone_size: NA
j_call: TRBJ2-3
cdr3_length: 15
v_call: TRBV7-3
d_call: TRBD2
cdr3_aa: CASSRIAGGTDTQYF
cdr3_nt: TGTGCCAGCAGCCGTATAGCGGGGGGCACAGATACGCAGTATTTT

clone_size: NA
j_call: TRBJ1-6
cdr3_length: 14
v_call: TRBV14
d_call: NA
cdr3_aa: CASSELGIGSPLHF
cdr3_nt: TGTGCCAGCAGCGAGCTGGGCATTGGATCACCCCTCCACTTT

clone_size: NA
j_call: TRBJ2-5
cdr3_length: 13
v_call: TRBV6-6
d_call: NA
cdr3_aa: CASRLPSEETQYF
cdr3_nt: TGTGCCAGCAGATTACCAAGCGAAGAGACCCAGTACTTC

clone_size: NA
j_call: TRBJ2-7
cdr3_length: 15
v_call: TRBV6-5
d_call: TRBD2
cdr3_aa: CASSKTSGYSYEQYF
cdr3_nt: TGTGCCAGCAGTAAGACTAGCGGCTACTCCTACGAGCAGTACTTC

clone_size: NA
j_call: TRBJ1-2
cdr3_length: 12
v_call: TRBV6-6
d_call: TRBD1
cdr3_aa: CASIGRGPGYTF
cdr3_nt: TGTGCCAGCATTGGCAGGGGGCCCGGCTACACCTTC

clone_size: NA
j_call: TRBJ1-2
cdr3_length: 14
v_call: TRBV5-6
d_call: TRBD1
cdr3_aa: CASSRPGQGFGYTF
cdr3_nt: TGTGCCAGCAGCAGACCGGGACAGGGTTTTGGCTACACCTTC

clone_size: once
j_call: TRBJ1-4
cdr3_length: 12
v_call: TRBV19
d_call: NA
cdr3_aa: CASSSGGEKLFF
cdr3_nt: TGTGCCAGTAGTAGTGGGGGGGAAAAACTGTTTTTT

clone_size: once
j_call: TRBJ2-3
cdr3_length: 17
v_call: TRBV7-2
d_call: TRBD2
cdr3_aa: CASSASLGGAGRDTQYF
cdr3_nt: TGTGCCAGCAGTGCCTCCCTCGGGGGGGCAGGGCGGGATACGCAGTATTTT

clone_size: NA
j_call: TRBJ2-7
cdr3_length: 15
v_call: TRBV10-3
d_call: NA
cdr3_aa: CAISESNQGTYEQYF
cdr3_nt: TGTGCCATCAGTGAGTCGAACCAGGGGACCTACGAGCAGTACTTC

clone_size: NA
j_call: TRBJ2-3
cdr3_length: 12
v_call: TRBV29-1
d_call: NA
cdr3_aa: CSADTGTDTQYF
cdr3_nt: TGCAGCGCCGACACGGGCACAGATACGCAGTATTTT

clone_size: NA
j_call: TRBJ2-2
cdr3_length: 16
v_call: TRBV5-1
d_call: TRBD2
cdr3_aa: CASSARGGANTGELFF
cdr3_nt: TGCGCCAGCAGCGCCCGCGGGGGGGCGAACACCGGGGAGCTGTTTTTT

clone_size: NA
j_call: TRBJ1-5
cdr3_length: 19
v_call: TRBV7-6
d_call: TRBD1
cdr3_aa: CASSYIRDRGPYSNQPQHF
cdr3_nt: TGTGCCAGCAGCTACATCAGGGACAGGGGGCCTTATAGCAATCAGCCCCAGCATTTT

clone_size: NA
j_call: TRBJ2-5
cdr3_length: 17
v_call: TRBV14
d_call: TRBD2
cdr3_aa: CASSQDLAGVPQETQYF
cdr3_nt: TGTGCCAGCAGCCAAGATTTAGCGGGGGTCCCCCAAGAGACCCAGTACTTC

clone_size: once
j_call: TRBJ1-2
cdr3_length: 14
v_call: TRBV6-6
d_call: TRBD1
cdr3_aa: CASSQRVFLQGPTF
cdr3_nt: TGTGCCAGCAGCCAACGAGTGTTCCTACAGGGGCCGACCTTC

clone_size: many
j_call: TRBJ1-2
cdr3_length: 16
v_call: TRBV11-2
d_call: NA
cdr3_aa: CASSLDWGGAGSGYTF
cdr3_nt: TGTGCCAGCAGCTTAGATTGGGGGGGAGCGGGATCTGGCTACACCTTC

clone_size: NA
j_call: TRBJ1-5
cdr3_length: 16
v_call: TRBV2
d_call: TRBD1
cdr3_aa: CASTLPGTGGYQPQHF
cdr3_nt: TGTGCCAGCACCTTGCCCGGGACAGGGGGCTATCAGCCCCAGCATTTT

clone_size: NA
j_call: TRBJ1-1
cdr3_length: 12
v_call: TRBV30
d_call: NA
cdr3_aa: CACSRTNTEAFF
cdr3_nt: TGTGCCTGTTCGCGAACGAACACTGAAGCTTTCTTT

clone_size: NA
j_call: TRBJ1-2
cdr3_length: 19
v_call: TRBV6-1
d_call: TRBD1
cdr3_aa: CASSEYTGTGGRSSYGYTF
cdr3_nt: TGTGCCAGCAGTGAATATACCGGGACAGGGGGCAGAAGTAGCTATGGCTACACCTTC

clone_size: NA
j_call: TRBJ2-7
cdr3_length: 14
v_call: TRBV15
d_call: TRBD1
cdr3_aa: CATSRGQGRSEQYF
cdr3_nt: TGTGCCACCAGCAGAGGACAGGGGAGGAGCGAGCAGTACTTC

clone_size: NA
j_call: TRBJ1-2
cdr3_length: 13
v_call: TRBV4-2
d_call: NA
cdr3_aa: CASSQDRLYGYTF
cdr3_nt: TGTGCCAGCAGCCAAGACAGGCTCTATGGCTACACCTTC

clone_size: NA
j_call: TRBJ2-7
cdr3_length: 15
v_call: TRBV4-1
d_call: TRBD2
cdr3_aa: CASSPGLAGGYEQYF
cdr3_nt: TGCGCCAGCAGCCCGGGACTAGCGGGGGGCTACGAGCAGTACTTC

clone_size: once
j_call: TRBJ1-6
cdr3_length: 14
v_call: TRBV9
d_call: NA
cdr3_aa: CASSRGQVNSPLHF
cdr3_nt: TGTGCCAGCAGCCGCGGGCAGGTTAATTCACCCCTCCACTTT

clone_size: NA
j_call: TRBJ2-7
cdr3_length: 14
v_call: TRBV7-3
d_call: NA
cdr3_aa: CASSREVSNHEQYF
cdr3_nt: TGTGCCAGCAGCCGCGAGGTTTCCAACCACGAGCAGTACTTC

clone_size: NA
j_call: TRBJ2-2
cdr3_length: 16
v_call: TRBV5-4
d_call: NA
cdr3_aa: CASSLGEGGPSGELFF
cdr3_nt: TGTGCCAGCAGCTTGGGGGAAGGGGGACCGTCCGGGGAGCTGTTTTTT

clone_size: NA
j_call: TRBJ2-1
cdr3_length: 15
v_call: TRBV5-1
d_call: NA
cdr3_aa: CASSFGLSGYNEQFF
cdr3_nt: TGCGCCAGCAGCTTCGGGCTATCGGGGTACAATGAGCAGTTCTTC

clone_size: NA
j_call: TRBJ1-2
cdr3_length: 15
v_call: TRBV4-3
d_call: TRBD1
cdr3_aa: CASSQVTGQGVGYTF
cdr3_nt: TGCGCCAGCAGCCAAGTCACGGGACAGGGGGTTGGCTACACCTTC

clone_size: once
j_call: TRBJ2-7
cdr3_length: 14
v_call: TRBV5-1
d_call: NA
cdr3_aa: CASSPRERAYEQYF
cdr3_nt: TGCGCCAGCAGCCCCAGGGAAAGGGCCTACGAGCAGTACTTC

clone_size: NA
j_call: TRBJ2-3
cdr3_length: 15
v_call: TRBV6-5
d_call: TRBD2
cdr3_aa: CASRLIAGGTDTQYF
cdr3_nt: TGTGCCAGCAGGCTCATAGCGGGGGGGACAGATACGCAGTATTTT

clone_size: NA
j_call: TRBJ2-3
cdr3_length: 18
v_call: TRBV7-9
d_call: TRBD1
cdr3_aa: CASSSTGGLSGRTDTQYF
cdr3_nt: TGTGCCAGCAGCTCGACAGGGGGTCTATCCGGGCGCACAGATACGCAGTATTTT

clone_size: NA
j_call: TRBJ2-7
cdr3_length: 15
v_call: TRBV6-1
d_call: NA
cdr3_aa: CASSEDREGAYEQYF
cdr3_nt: TGTGCCAGCAGTGAAGACAGGGAAGGAGCCTACGAGCAGTACTTC

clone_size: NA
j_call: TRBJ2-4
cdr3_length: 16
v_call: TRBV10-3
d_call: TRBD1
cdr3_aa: CAISRTGELAKNIQYF
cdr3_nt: TGTGCCATCAGCAGGACAGGCGAATTAGCCAAAAACATTCAGTACTTC

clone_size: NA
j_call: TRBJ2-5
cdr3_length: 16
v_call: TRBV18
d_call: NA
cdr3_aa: CASSPGGAGRGETQYF
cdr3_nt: TGTGCCAGCTCACCTGGAGGGGCGGGACGCGGAGAGACCCAGTACTTC

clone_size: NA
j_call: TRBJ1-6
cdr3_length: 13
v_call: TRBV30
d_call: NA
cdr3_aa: CAWSPRLGSPLHF
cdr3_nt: TGTGCCTGGAGTCCACGTCTAGGCTCACCCCTCCACTTT

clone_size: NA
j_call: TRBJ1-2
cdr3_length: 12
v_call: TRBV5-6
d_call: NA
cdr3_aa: CASSPGQNGYTF
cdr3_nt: TGTGCCAGCAGCCCCGGACAGAATGGCTACACCTTC

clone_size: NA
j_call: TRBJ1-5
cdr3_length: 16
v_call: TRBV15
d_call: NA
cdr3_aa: CATSSSYIVSNQPQHF
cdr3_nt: TGTGCCACCAGCTCCTCATATATAGTAAGCAATCAGCCCCAGCATTTT

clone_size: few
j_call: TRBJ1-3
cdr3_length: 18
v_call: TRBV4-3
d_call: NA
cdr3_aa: CASSQEGGGISSGNTIYF
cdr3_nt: TGCGCCAGCAGCCAAGAGGGGGGGGGAATCAGCTCTGGAAACACCATATATTTT

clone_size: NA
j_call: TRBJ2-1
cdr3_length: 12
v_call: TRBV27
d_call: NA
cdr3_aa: CASSLGQYKQFF
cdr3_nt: TGTGCCAGCAGTCTCGGACAGTATAAGCAGTTCTTC

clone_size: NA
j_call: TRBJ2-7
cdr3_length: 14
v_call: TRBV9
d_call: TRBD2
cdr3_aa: CASSLTSGSYEQYF
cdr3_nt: TGTGCCAGCAGCTTGACTAGCGGCTCCTACGAGCAGTACTTC

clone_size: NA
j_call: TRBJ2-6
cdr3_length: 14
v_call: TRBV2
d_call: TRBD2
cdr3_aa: CASRGTTGANVLTF
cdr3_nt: TGTGCCAGCAGGGGGACTACTGGGGCCAACGTCCTGACTTTC

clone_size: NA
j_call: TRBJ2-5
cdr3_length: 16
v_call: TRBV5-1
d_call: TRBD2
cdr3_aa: CASSLIALAGGETQYF
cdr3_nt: TGCGCCAGCAGCTTGATAGCACTAGCGGGGGGAGAGACCCAGTACTTC

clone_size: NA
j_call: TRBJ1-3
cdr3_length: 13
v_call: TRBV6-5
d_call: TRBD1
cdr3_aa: CASLRGPGNTIYF
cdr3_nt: TGTGCCAGCCTAAGGGGGCCCGGAAACACCATATATTTT

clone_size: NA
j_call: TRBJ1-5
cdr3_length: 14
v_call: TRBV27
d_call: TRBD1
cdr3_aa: CASSRTGGDQPQHF
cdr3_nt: TGTGCCAGCAGTCGGACAGGGGGAGATCAGCCCCAGCATTTT